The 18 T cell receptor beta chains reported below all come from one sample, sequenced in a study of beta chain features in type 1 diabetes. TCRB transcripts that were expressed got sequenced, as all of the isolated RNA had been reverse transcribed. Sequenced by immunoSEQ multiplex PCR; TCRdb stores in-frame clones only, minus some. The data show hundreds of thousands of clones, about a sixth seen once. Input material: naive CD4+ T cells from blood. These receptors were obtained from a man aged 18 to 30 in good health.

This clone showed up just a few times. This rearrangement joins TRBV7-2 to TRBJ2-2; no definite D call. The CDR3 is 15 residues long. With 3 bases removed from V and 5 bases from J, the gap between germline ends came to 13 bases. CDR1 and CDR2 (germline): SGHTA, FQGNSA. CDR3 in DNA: TGTGCCAGCAGCTTTGAAGCTAGAGGTACCGGGGAGCTGTTTTTT. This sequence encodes CASSFEARGTGELFF.

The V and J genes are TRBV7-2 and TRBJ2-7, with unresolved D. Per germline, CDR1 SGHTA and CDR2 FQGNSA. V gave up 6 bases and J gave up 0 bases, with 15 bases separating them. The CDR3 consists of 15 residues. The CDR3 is CASRQRWDSSYEQYF. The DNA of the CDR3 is TGTGCCAGCAGGCAGAGGTGGGATAGCTCCTACGAGCAGTACTTC.

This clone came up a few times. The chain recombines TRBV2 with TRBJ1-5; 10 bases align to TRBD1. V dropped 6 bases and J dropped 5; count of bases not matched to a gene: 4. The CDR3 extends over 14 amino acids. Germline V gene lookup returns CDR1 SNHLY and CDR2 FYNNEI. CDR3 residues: CASRRTGGYQPQHF. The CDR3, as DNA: TGTGCCAGCAGGAGGACAGGGGGGTATCAGCCCCAGCATTTT.

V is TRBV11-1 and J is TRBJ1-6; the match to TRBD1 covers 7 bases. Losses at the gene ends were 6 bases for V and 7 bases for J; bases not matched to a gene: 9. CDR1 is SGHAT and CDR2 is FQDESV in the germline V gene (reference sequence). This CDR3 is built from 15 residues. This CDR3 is CASSLQGFGNSPLHF. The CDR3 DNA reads TGTGCCAGCAGTTTACAGGGGTTTGGGAATTCACCCCTCCACTTT. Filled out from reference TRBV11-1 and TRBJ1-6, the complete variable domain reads EAEVAQSPRYKITEKSQAVAFWCDPISGHATLYWYRQILGQGPELLVQFQDESVVDDSQLPKDRFSAERLKGVDSTLKIQPAELGDSAMYLCASSLQGFGNSPLHFGNGTRLTVT.

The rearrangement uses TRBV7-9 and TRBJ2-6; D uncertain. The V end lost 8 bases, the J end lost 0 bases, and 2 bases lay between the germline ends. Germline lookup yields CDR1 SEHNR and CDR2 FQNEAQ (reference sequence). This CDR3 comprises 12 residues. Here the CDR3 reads CASPSGANVLTF. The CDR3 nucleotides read TGTGCCAGCCCCTCTGGGGCCAACGTCCTGACTTTC.

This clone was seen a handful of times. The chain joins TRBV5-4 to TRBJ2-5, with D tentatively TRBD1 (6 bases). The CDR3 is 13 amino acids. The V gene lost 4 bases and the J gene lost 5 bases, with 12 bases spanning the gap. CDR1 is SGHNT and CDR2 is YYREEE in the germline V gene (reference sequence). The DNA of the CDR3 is TGTGCCAGCAGCACGGGACAAGGGGAGACCCAGTACTTC. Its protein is CASSTGQGETQYF. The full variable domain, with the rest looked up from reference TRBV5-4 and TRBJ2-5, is ETGVTQSPTHLIKTRGQQVTLRCSSQSGHNTVSWYQQALGQGPQFIFQYYREEENGRGNFPPRFSGLQFPNYSSELNVNALELDDSALYLCASSTGQGETQYFGPGTRLLVL.

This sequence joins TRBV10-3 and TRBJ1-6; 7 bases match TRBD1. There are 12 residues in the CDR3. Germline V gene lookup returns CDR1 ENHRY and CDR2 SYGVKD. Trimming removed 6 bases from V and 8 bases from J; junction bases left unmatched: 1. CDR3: CAISTGDSPLHF. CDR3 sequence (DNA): TGTGCCATCAGCACAGGGGATTCACCCCTCCACTTT.

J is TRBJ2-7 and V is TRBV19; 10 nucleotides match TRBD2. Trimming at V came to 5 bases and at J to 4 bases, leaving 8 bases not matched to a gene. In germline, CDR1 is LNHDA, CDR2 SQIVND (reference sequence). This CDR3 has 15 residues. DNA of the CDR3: TGTGCCAGTAGTCCTTCGGGACTAGCGAGATACGAGCAGTACTTC. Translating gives CASSPSGLARYEQYF.

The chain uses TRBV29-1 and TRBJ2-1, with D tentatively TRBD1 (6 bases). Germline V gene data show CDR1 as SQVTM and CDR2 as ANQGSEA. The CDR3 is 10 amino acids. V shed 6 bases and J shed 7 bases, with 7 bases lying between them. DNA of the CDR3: TGCAGCGTGACAGGTAATGAGCAGTTCTTC. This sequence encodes CSVTGNEQFF.

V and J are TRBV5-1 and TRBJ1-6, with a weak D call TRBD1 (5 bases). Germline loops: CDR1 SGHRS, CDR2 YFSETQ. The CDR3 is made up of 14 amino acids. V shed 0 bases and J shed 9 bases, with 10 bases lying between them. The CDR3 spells CASSLGEGISPLHF. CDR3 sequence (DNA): TGCGCCAGCAGCTTGGGGGAGGGGATTTCACCCCTCCACTTT.

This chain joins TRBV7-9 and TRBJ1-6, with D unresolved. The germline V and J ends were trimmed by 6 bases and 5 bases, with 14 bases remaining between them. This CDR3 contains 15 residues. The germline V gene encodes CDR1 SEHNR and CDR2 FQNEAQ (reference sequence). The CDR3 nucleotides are TGTGCCAGCAGTTCGCAAGACGGGGATAATTCACCCCTCCACTTT. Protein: CASSSQDGDNSPLHF.

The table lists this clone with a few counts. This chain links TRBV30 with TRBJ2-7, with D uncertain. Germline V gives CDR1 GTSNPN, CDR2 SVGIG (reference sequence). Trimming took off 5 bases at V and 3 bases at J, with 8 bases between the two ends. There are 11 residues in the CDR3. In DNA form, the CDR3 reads TGTGCCTGGGGGGTCGGCTACGAGCAGTACTTC. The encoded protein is CAWGVGYEQYF.

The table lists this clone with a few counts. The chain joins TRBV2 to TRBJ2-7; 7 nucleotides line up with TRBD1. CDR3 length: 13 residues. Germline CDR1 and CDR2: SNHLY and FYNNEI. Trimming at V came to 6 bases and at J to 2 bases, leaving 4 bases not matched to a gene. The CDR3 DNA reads TGTGCCAGCAGCGTGGGACAGCCCTACGAGCAGTACTTC. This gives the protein CASSVGQPYEQYF. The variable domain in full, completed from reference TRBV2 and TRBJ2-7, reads EPEVTQTPSHQVTQMGQEVILRCVPISNHLYFYWYRQILGQKVEFLVSFYNNEISEKSEIFDDQFSVERPDGSNFTLKIRSTKLEDSAMYFCASSVGQPYEQYFGPGTRLTVT.

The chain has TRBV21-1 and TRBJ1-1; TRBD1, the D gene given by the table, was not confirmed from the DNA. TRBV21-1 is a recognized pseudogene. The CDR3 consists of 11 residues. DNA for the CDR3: TGTGCCAGCAGCAAAGAGCAGGGGGCCTACTTT. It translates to CASSKEQGAYF.

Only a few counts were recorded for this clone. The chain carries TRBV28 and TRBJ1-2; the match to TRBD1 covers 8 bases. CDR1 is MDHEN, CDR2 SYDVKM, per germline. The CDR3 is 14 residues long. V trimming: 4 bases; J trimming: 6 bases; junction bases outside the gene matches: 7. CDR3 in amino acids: CASSSPPGGHGYTF. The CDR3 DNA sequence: TGTGCCAGCAGTTCCCCCCCAGGGGGCCATGGCTACACCTTC.

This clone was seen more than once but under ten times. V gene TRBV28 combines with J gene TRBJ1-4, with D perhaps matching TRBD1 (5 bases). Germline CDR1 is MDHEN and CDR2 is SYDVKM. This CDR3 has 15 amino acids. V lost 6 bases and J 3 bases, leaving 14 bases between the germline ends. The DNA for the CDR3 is TGTGCCAGCAGCTCAGGGAGTCGGGCTAATGAAAAACTGTTTTTT. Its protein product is CASSSGSRANEKLFF.

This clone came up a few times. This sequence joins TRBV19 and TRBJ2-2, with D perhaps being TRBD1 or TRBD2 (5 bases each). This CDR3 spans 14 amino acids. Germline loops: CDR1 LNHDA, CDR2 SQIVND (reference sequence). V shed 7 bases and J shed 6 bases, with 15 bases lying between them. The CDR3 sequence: CASTLQMGAGELFF. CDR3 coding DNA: TGTGCCAGTACCCTTCAGATGGGGGCCGGGGAGCTGTTTTTT.

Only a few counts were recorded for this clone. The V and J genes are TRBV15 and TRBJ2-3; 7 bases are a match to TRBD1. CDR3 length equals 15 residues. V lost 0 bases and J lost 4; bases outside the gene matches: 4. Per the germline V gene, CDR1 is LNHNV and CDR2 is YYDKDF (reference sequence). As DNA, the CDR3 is TGTGCCACCAGCAGAGACCGAACAGGGGCAGATACGCAGTATTTT. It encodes CATSRDRTGADTQYF.